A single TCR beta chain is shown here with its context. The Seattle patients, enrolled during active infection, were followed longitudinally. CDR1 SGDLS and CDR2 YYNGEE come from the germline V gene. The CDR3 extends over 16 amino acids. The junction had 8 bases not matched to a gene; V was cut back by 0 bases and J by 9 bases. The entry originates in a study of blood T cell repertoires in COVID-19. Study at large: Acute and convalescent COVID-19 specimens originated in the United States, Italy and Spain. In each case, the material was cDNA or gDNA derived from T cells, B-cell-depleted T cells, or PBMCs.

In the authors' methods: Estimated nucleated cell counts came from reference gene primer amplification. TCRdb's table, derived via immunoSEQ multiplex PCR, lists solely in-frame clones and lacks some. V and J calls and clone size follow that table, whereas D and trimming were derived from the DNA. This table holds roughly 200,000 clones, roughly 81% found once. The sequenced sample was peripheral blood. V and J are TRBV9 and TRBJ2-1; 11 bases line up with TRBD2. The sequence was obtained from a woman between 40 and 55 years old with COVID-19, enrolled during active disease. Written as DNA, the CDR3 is TGTGCCAGCAGCGTAGGGGCTAGCGGGAGGAGGAGTGAGCAGTTCTTC. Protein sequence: CASSVGASGRRSEQFF.